This passage covers 23 T cell receptor beta chains from one sample sequenced in a study of blood T cell repertoires in COVID-19. Using immunoSEQ multiplex PCR, the repertoire was profiled, and TCRdb retains in-frame clones only, with some absent. The sample consists of tens of thousands of clones, approximately 90% of them appearing once. Sequencing used PBMCs or T cells enriched from blood (not recorded which). These receptors originate from a woman aged 50 to 60 with acute COVID-19.

The CDR3 coding sequence is TGCGCCAGCAGCCAAGGGACAGGGAGCTCTGGAAACACCATATATTTT. Its translation is CASSQGTGSSGNTIYF. The genes are TRBV4-3 and TRBJ1-3, with 8 bases aligning to TRBD1. The CDR3 has 16 residues. CDR1 and CDR2 (germline): LGHNA, YSLEER. With 1 base clipped from V and 0 bases from J, the junction kept 2 bases outside the gene matches.

The chain uses TRBV6-1 and TRBJ2-2; D might be TRBD1 (6 bases). CDR1 and CDR2 (germline): MNHNS, SASEGT. The CDR3 is 16 residues long. Trimming took off 4 bases at V and 1 base at J, with 13 bases between the two ends. The chain's CDR3 is CASSVLTGMNTGELFF. DNA of the CDR3: TGTGCCAGCAGTGTTCTGACAGGCATGAACACCGGGGAGCTGTTTTTT.

This clone was counted between two and nine times. V gene TRBV2 combines with J gene TRBJ1-3; tentative D call: TRBD1 (6 bases). Germline V gene lookup returns CDR1 SNHLY and CDR2 FYNNEI. V was clipped by 5 bases and J by 0 bases, with 11 bases between them. The CDR3 is 15 amino acids. The CDR3 loop reads CASSPQGFSGNTIYF. As DNA, the CDR3 is TGTGCCAGCAGTCCACAGGGTTTCTCTGGAAACACCATATATTTT.

The chain is built from TRBV27 and TRBJ2-7; 11 bases match TRBD1. Unmatched junction bases numbered 6, after V lost 1 base and J lost 7 bases. Germline values: CDR1 MNHEY, CDR2 SMNVEV (reference sequence). This CDR3 region has 15 residues. The CDR3 nucleotides read TGTGCCAGCAGTTTATACGGACAGGGGGCAGGAGAGCAGTACTTC. Amino acid sequence: CASSLYGQGAGEQYF.

The chain's CDR3 is CAWSVFLPADNYGYTF. The DNA of the CDR3 is TGTGCCTGGAGTGTATTCTTACCGGCGGATAACTATGGCTACACCTTC. The chain combines TRBV30 with TRBJ1-2, with D unresolved. Germline V gene sequence: CDR1 GTSNPN, CDR2 SVGIG (reference sequence). The CDR3 contains 16 residues. V lost 0 bases and J 1 base, leaving 15 bases between the germline ends.

The V and J genes are TRBV29-1 and TRBJ2-2, with D possibly matching TRBD1 (6 bases). The CDR3 contains 14 residues. V was shortened by 7 bases and J by 2 bases, with 14 bases between the two germline ends. Germline V gene lookup returns CDR1 SQVTM and CDR2 ANQGSEA. The CDR3, as DNA: TGCAGCGCCCACCGGGACACTAACACCGGGGAGCTGTTTTTT. Translated, it gives CSAHRDTNTGELFF.

The rearrangement links TRBV7-2 to TRBJ1-1; TRBD1 is a possible D gene (6 bases). CDR3 length: 14 residues. V lost 3 bases to trimming and J lost 0 bases, with 8 bases between them. Germline values: CDR1 SGHTA, CDR2 FQGNSA. CDR3 coding DNA: TGTGCCAGCAGCTTGGGACAACTGAACACTGAAGCTTTCTTT. Translating gives CASSLGQLNTEAFF.

In its sample, this clone was seen a few times. The chain uses TRBV11-2 and TRBJ2-4; TRBD1 aligns across 7 bases. The CDR3 consists of 16 residues. Trimming took 7 bases from V and 4 from J; bases not matched to a gene: 13. CDR1 is SGHAT and CDR2 is FQNNGV in the germline V gene. The CDR3 sequence: CASTRLGTTGKNIQYF. DNA of the CDR3: TGTGCCAGCACCCGTCTGGGCACGACAGGGAAAAACATTCAGTACTTC.

The V gene is TRBV5-6, the J gene TRBJ2-7; 10 nucleotides line up with TRBD1. The CDR3 sequence is 15 residues long. After removal of 4 bases from V and 5 bases from J, the junction contained 9 bases not matched to a gene. The germline V gene encodes CDR1 SGHDT and CDR2 YYEEEE. The CDR3, as DNA: TGTGCCAGCAGCCATGGCGGGACAGGGGTCGACGAGCAGTACTTC. This encodes CASSHGGTGVDEQYF.

The V gene is TRBV5-1, the J gene TRBJ2-7, with TRBD2 matching over 11 bases. Trimming cost V 4 bases and J 3 bases; bases outside gene matches: 15. The CDR3 extends over 18 amino acids. CDR1 is SGHRS, CDR2 YFSETQ, per germline. The DNA of the CDR3 is TGCGCCAGCAGCCTTGGCCCTGGTTTAGCGGGAGGGCGCTACGAGCAGTACTTC. Its translation is CASSLGPGLAGGRYEQYF.

The gene calls are TRBV18 and TRBJ1-2; D possibly corresponds to TRBD1 (5 bases). CDR3 length: 15 residues. V was pared by 3 bases and J by 6 bases, with 17 bases between. Germline V gene data show CDR1 as KGHSH and CDR2 as LQKENI. The CDR3 loop reads CASSPREGTGDGYTF. The CDR3, as DNA: TGTGCCAGCTCACCTCGAGAGGGGACGGGGGATGGCTACACCTTC. Full variable domain (rest looked up from reference TRBV18 and TRBJ1-2): NAGVMQNPRHLVRRRGQEARLRCSPMKGHSHVYWYRQLPEEGLKFMVYLQKENIIDESGMPKERFSAEFPKEGPSILRIQQVVRGDSAAYFCASSPREGTGDGYTFGSGTRLTVV.

This clone was seen a handful of times. V gene TRBV27 combines with J gene TRBJ1-1; D perhaps matches TRBD1 (5 bases). V lost 5 bases to trimming and J lost 4 bases, with 17 bases between them. The germline gives CDR1 MNHEY, CDR2 SMNVEV (reference sequence). The CDR3 is 15 residues long. CDR3 protein: CASSLSPGGSTEAFF. CDR3 coding DNA: TGTGCCAGCAGTCTCTCCCCCGGGGGGAGCACTGAAGCTTTCTTT.

This chain connects TRBV28 to TRBJ1-5; the D gene is possibly TRBD1 (6 bases). The germline gives CDR1 MDHEN, CDR2 SYDVKM. V lost 10 bases and J 1 base, leaving 17 bases between the germline ends. The length of the CDR3 is 15 residues. CDR3 amino acids: CATPATGKSNQPQHF. For the CDR3, the DNA is TGTGCCACCCCGGCTACAGGGAAAAGCAATCAGCCCCAGCATTTT. Combining the CDR3 with reference TRBV28 and TRBJ1-5 gives the whole variable domain DVKVTQSSRYLVKRTGEKVFLECVQDMDHENMFWYRQDPGLGLRLIYFSYDVKMKEKGDIPEGYSVSREKKERFSLILESASTNQTSMYLCATPATGKSNQPQHFGDGTRLSIL.

This chain links TRBV7-2 with TRBJ2-3, with 10 bases matching TRBD2. This CDR3 contains 18 residues. The V segment lost 5 bases and the J segment 2 bases; nucleotides outside the gene matches: 13. Germline loops: CDR1 SGHTA, CDR2 FQGNSA. CDR3 in amino acids: CASSKKRTSGVDTDTQYF. The DNA for the CDR3 is TGTGCCAGCAGCAAAAAACGGACTAGCGGAGTTGACACAGATACGCAGTATTTT.

This chain joins TRBV9 and TRBJ2-1, with a weak D call TRBD2 (6 bases). The CDR3 is 15 residues long. Germline lookup yields CDR1 SGDLS and CDR2 YYNGEE. The V end was cut by 0 bases, the J end by 6 bases, with 13 bases between. Here the CDR3 DNA reads TGTGCCAGCAGCGTAGCGGGTAGCGGTGGCAATGAGCAGTTCTTC. Amino acid sequence: CASSVAGSGGNEQFF.

This clone was counted between two and nine times. The CDR3, as DNA: TGCGCCAGCTCCGAGGGACTAGCGGGAGTCGGTGAGCAGTTCTTC. Protein product: CASSEGLAGVGEQFF. The chain couples TRBV5-1 to TRBJ2-1, with 14 bases matching TRBD2. Unmatched junction bases numbered 9, after V lost 7 bases and J lost 9 bases. Per germline, CDR1 SGHRS and CDR2 YFSETQ. The CDR3 extends over 15 amino acids. The full variable domain, completed using reference TRBV5-1 and TRBJ2-1, is KAGVTQTPRYLIKTRGQQVTLSCSPISGHRSVSWYQQTPGQGLQFLFEYFSETQRNKGNFPGRFSGRQFSNSRSEMNVSTLELGDSALYLCASSEGLAGVGEQFFGPGTRLTVL.

The V gene is TRBV20-1, the J gene TRBJ2-7, with a possible D match to TRBD2 (5 bases). CDR3 length: 11 amino acids. V lost 2 bases to trimming and J lost 4 bases, with 6 bases between them. CDR1 DFQATT and CDR2 SNEGSKA come from the germline V gene (reference sequence). CDR3 sequence (DNA): TGCAGTGCTAGAACGGGGTACGAGCAGTACTTC. Translated, it gives CSARTGYEQYF.

This sequence joins TRBV11-2 and TRBJ2-3, with 7 bases identical to TRBD2. CDR1 SGHAT and CDR2 FQNNGV come from the germline V gene. Trimming cost V 8 bases and J 0 bases; bases outside gene matches: 5. The CDR3 covers 14 residues. In DNA form, the CDR3 reads TGTGCCAGCGAGACTAGCCTTAGCACAGATACGCAGTATTTT. Protein product: CASETSLSTDTQYF.

The chain employs TRBV28 and TRBJ2-2, with a tentative D call TRBD1 (6 bases). Germline assignment: CDR1 MDHEN and CDR2 SYDVKM. The CDR3 sequence is 15 residues long. With 5 bases removed from V and 0 bases from J, the gap between germline ends came to 10 bases. As DNA, the CDR3 is TGTGCCAGCAGTCCCGACAGGACGAACACCGGGGAGCTGTTTTTT. Residues: CASSPDRTNTGELFF.

V is TRBV15 and J is TRBJ1-2, with D perhaps matching TRBD1 (6 bases). The CDR3 sequence is 16 residues long. From germline, CDR1 is LNHNV and CDR2 YYDKDF (reference sequence). With 8 bases removed from V and 7 bases from J, the gap between germline ends came to 26 bases. CDR3 in amino acids: CATSRQDPTPGGGYTF. Here the CDR3 DNA reads TGTGCCACCTCCCGACAGGATCCCACTCCGGGGGGTGGCTACACCTTC.

The table lists this clone with a few counts. J is TRBJ1-2 and V is TRBV27; 7 nucleotides agree with TRBD1. This CDR3 has 15 amino acids. The ends lost 6 bases at V and 0 bases at J; junction bases unmatched: 7. CDR1 MNHEY and CDR2 SMNVEV come from the germline V gene (reference sequence). This CDR3 reads CASSPWDSPNYGYTF. CDR3 sequence (DNA): TGTGCCAGCAGCCCCTGGGACAGCCCTAACTATGGCTACACCTTC.

The chain joins TRBV30 to TRBJ1-1; D remains ambiguous. Germline-derived CDR1 and CDR2 are GTSNPN and SVGIG (reference sequence). CDR3 length equals 11 residues. Deletions cut 5 bases from V and 1 base from J, with 5 bases between. CDR3 protein: CAWHRNTEAFF. The CDR3 nucleotides are TGTGCCTGGCATAGGAACACTGAAGCTTTCTTT.

The chain employs TRBV3-1 (or the pseudogene TRBV3-2) and TRBJ2-1; 13 positions match TRBD2. Germline V gene data show CDR1 as LGHDT and CDR2 as YNNKEL (reference sequence). The junction had 9 bases not matched to a gene; V was cut back by 5 bases and J by 5 bases. The CDR3 length is 17 residues. The DNA for the CDR3 is TGTGCCAGCAGCTACCGACTAGCGGGAGGAGGCGACAATGAGCAGTTCTTC. It codes for CASSYRLAGGGDNEQFF.